Sequencing of this TCR beta chain was carried out in a study of cytomegalovirus exposure and HLA in healthy donors. Study findings and constraints: Sequencing artifact likely explains a cluster of highly shared sequence variants. As a later analysis showed, several of the most significant clusters appeared to be linked to common viral pathogens. Immune exposure was documented only through CMV serostatus.

Primers: 60 Vbeta forward and 13 Jbeta reverse. The table came from immunoSEQ multiplex PCR; TCRdb's copy has only in-frame clones and leaves some out. Among about 200,000 clones, 70% to 90% were seen once, and the ten largest hold around 0.31%. A note on this clone: As yet, its antigen is unknown.

Sequencing input: PBMCs. This clonotype was sampled from a woman between 25 and 40 years old in good health and CMV-seronegative.

Here the CDR3 reads CASSFAAEKSGELFF. DNA for the CDR3: TGTGCCAGCAGTTTCGCGGCAGAGAAGTCCGGGGAGCTGTTTTTT. V usage is TRBV28 and J usage is TRBJ2-2; D uncertain. Germline lookup yields CDR1 MDHEN and CDR2 SYDVKM. This CDR3 has 15 amino acids. Trimming left V 3 bases short and J 6 bases short, with 14 bases between.